The clone carrying this TCR beta chain was detected only once. The protocol was immunoSEQ multiplex PCR, while the TCRdb copy is restricted to in-frame clones and leaves out a portion. The table records approximately 38,000 clones, around 89% of them present only once. This entry belongs to a study of PD-L1 blockade in urothelial cancer. Germline loops: CDR1 MGHRA, CDR2 YSYEKL. The germline V and J ends were trimmed by 1 base and 6 bases, with 12 bases remaining between them. This CDR3 contains 15 residues. Locally advanced or metastatic urothelial carcinoma was present in patients. The chain joins TRBV4-1 to TRBJ1-4; D may be TRBD1 (6 bases). This TCR came from a man in his sixties with urothelial cancer. This sample comprised PBMCs, obtained around atezolizumab (anti-PD-L1) treatment. In DNA form, the CDR3 reads TGCGCCAGCAGCCAAGTCGGGGGGCGGGATGAAAAACTGTTTTTT. It yields the protein CASSQVGGRDEKLFF.